The 17 T cell receptor beta chains below all came from one sample that was sequenced in a study of OX40 agonist ivuxolimab in advanced cancers. Libraries were prepared through the immunoSEQ multiplex PCR assay. TCRdb took this table from immuneACCESS and kept in-frame rearrangements with V and J called. Such tables lack part of the clones; where checked against another copy, unresolved V genes explain under half of the gap, and the rest is unexplained. Here the sample has 75,000 to 95,000 clones; about 80% occur a single time. Clones ranked in the top ten supply more than 0.5% of the sample. The source was CD4+ or CD8+ T cells sorted from blood, collected in a trial of the OX40 agonist ivuxolimab. These TCRs come from an adult with an advanced solid tumor such as melanoma, head and neck, liver or kidney cancer.

The chain is built from TRBV30 and TRBJ1-2, with TRBD1 as a possible D gene (5 bases). This CDR3 comprises 15 residues. Germline assignment: CDR1 GTSNPN and CDR2 SVGIG (reference sequence). Trimming removed 3 bases at V and 4 bases at J, with 18 bases between. Here the CDR3 DNA reads TGTGCCTGGAGCCCAGTCGGGAGGGGAGGCTATGGCTACACCTTC. It codes for CAWSPVGRGGYGYTF.

This sequence joins TRBV6-5 and TRBJ1-2; 7 positions agree with TRBD1. After removal of 7 bases from V and 3 bases from J, the junction contained 11 bases not matched to a gene. This CDR3 is built from 15 residues. Germline CDR1 MNHEY, CDR2 SVGAGI. In nucleotides, the CDR3 is TGTGCCAGCACCAGAAAGCGACAGGGCGACTATGGCTACACCTTC. Translation gives CASTRKRQGDYGYTF.

Only one count was recorded for this clone. This chain connects TRBV27 to TRBJ2-3; tentatively, D is TRBD1 or TRBD2 (6 bases each). Germline CDR1 and CDR2: MNHEY and SMNVEV (reference sequence). CDR3 length: 15 residues. Trimming pared 5 bases from V and 1 base from J, leaving 13 bases between. In DNA form, the CDR3 reads TGTGCCAGCAGTGTCCCGGGGGCGGGCACAGATACGCAGTATTTT. Translation gives CASSVPGAGTDTQYF.

This sequence joins TRBV19 and TRBJ2-3; weak D call: TRBD1 (6 bases). The CDR3 loop spans 20 amino acids. Per the germline V gene, CDR1 is LNHDA and CDR2 is SQIVND (reference sequence). Trimming took 3 bases from V and 2 from J, leaving 27 bases between them. CDR3 in DNA: TGTGCCAGTAGTATTTTTTCTGCTGGGATGAGACGGACAGTCACAGATACGCAGTATTTT. This encodes CASSIFSAGMRRTVTDTQYF.

The rearrangement uses TRBV5-6 and TRBJ2-7; possible D gene TRBD1, 6 bases. V dropped 5 bases and J dropped 2 bases, with 14 bases sitting between them. CDR3 length equals 14 residues. Germline V gene data show CDR1 as SGHDT and CDR2 as YYEEEE. In DNA form, the CDR3 reads TGTGCCAGCAGAAAAATAGGGGGACCCTACGAGCAGTACTTC. Protein: CASRKIGGPYEQYF.

This clone was observed a single time. The rearrangement links TRBV12-5 to TRBJ1-1, with D perhaps TRBD1 (5 bases). The CDR3 is made up of 14 amino acids. Germline V lookup: CDR1 LGHNT, CDR2 FRNRAP. Trimming took off 5 bases at V and 1 base at J, with 11 bases between the two ends. CDR3 residues: CASGDDRPNTEAFF. The CDR3, as DNA: TGTGCTAGTGGTGATGACAGACCGAACACTGAAGCTTTCTTT.

V and J are TRBV10-3 and TRBJ2-3, with a weak D call TRBD2 (7 bases). V dropped 8 bases and J dropped 2 bases, with 11 bases sitting between them. Germline-derived CDR1 and CDR2 are ENHRY and SYGVKD. This CDR3 has 13 amino acids. CDR3: CAIWGGHTDTQYF. The CDR3 DNA follows: TGTGCCATCTGGGGGGGGCACACAGATACGCAGTATTTT.

This clone was seen only a few times. This chain uses TRBV10-3 with TRBJ2-7; 7 bases match TRBD1. J lost 5 bases, V lost 9 bases, and 7 bases had no gene match. CDR1 is ENHRY and CDR2 is SYGVKD in the germline V gene. CDR3 length: 12 residues. CDR3: CAMGDSPNEQYF. The DNA of the CDR3 is TGTGCCATGGGGGACAGCCCCAACGAGCAGTACTTC.

The chain couples TRBV27 to TRBJ2-1; 9 bases match TRBD1. J lost 5 bases, V lost 5 bases, and 10 bases had no gene match. This CDR3 has 16 amino acids. Germline CDR1 MNHEY, CDR2 SMNVEV (reference sequence). CDR3 region: CASSPKPRTGDNEQFF. The DNA for the CDR3 is TGTGCCAGCAGTCCCAAACCACGGACAGGGGACAATGAGCAGTTCTTC.

This clone has a handful of counts. V gene TRBV4-2 combines with J gene TRBJ2-5; D gene uncertain. The CDR3 covers 14 residues. Trimming took off 0 bases at V and 4 bases at J, with 9 bases between the two ends. Germline CDR1 is LGHNA and CDR2 is YNFKEQ. The CDR3 spells CASSQDNVVETQYF. The CDR3 coding sequence is TGTGCCAGCAGCCAAGATAACGTTGTAGAGACCCAGTACTTC.

This clone was recorded only once. The rearrangement joins TRBV28 to TRBJ1-5, with a tentative D call TRBD1 (5 bases). CDR1 is MDHEN, CDR2 SYDVKM, per germline. Between the trimmed V and J ends, which lost 8 bases and 0 bases, there was a span of 14 bases. This CDR3 has 15 amino acids. The CDR3 sequence is CASYPPGTSNQPQHF. CDR3 sequence (DNA): TGTGCCAGCTATCCCCCAGGGACTAGCAATCAGCCCCAGCATTTT.

The V and J genes are TRBV27 and TRBJ1-1, with 8 nucleotides matching TRBD1. V gave up 5 bases and J gave up 1 base; unmatched junction bases: 6. Germline values: CDR1 MNHEY, CDR2 SMNVEV (reference sequence). The CDR3 is made up of 15 amino acids. CDR3 protein: CASSAAGTGNTEAFF. The CDR3 coding sequence is TGTGCCAGCAGTGCGGCCGGGACAGGGAACACTGAAGCTTTCTTT.

V is TRBV18 and J is TRBJ1-1, with 7 bases matching TRBD1. This CDR3 is 15 amino acids long. The V gene end was trimmed by 4 bases and the J gene end by 3 bases; junction bases not matched to a gene: 8. Germline-derived CDR1 and CDR2 are KGHSH and LQKENI. CDR3 bases: TGTGCCAGCTCACAGGTCGACAGGGCGGACACTGAAGCTTTCTTT. This encodes CASSQVDRADTEAFF. Using reference TRBV18 and TRBJ1-1 for the parts outside the CDR3, the full variable domain is NAGVMQNPRHLVRRRGQEARLRCSPMKGHSHVYWYRQLPEEGLKFMVYLQKENIIDESGMPKERFSAEFPKEGPSILRIQQVVRGDSAAYFCASSQVDRADTEAFFGQGTRLTVV.

Written as DNA, the CDR3 is TGTGCCAGCAGGACTACCGCCGGGGTGAACACTGAAGCTTTCTTT. It specifies CASRTTAGVNTEAFF. This chain links TRBV6-5 with TRBJ1-1, with no clear D. Deletions cut 6 bases from V and 0 bases from J, with 14 bases between. Germline CDR1 is MNHEY and CDR2 is SVGAGI. This CDR3 region has 15 residues.

This chain joins TRBV7-8 and TRBJ1-2; tentatively, D is TRBD1 (6 bases). CDR1 SGHVS and CDR2 FQNEAQ come from the germline V gene. The V gene lost 5 bases and the J gene lost 3 bases, with 16 bases spanning the gap. The length of the CDR3 is 15 residues. The chain's CDR3 is CASSVQGIADYGYTF. CDR3 coding DNA: TGTGCCAGCAGCGTACAGGGTATCGCGGACTATGGCTACACCTTC. Looking up the rest from reference TRBV7-8 and TRBJ1-2 gives the full variable domain: GAGVSQSPRYKVAKRGQDVALRCDPISGHVSLFWYQQALGQGPEFLTYFQNEAQLDKSGLPSDRFFAERPEGSVSTLKIQRTQQEDSAVYLCASSVQGIADYGYTFGSGTRLTVV.

This clone was detected once. The J gene is TRBJ2-6, the V gene TRBV5-1; D is perhaps TRBD1 or TRBD2 (5 bases each). The V end was cut by 1 base, the J end by 4 bases, with 15 bases between. The CDR3 totals 17 residues. CDR1 and CDR2 from the germline V gene are SGHRS and YFSETQ. The DNA for the CDR3 is TGCGCCAGCAGCTTGTCCAGGGAGTTTCCCGGGGCCAACGTCCTGACTTTC. Protein sequence: CASSLSREFPGANVLTF.

The chain uses TRBV9 and TRBJ1-3, with TRBD1 as a possible D gene (5 bases). From germline, CDR1 is SGDLS and CDR2 YYNGEE. The V gene lost 0 bases and the J gene lost 0 bases, with 13 bases spanning the gap. This CDR3 contains 17 residues. The CDR3 protein is CASSVGIAGSSGNTIYF. The CDR3 DNA is TGTGCCAGCAGCGTAGGAATAGCAGGGTCCTCTGGAAACACCATATATTTT.